The clone carrying this T cell receptor (beta chain) was found once. V lost 3 bases and J lost 4, with 13 bases in between. The CDR3 sequence is 14 residues long. The germline CDR1 and CDR2 sequences are LNHDA and SQIVND (reference sequence). The data were taken from a study of blood T cell repertoires in COVID-19. Study summary: The United States, Italy and Spain supplied acute and convalescent COVID-19 samples.

Clinical history reported by participants formed the basis on which cohorts were assigned. Among Cohort 3 donors, those recovered had two negative PCRs, clearance, or symptom resolution. TCRdb keeps only in-frame clones here, not all; method: immunoSEQ multiplex PCR. In the table there are under 200,000 clones, more than 65% of which are singletons. The J gene is TRBJ2-7, the V gene TRBV19, with D maybe TRBD2 (5 bases). The clonotype originates from a man aged 50 to 59 who had recovered from COVID-19. What was sequenced was PBMCs or T cells enriched from blood (not recorded which). CDR3 amino acids: CASSIVLGEYEQYF. The CDR3 DNA reads TGTGCCAGTAGTATCGTACTAGGCGAGTACGAGCAGTACTTC.